The 6 T cell receptor beta chains below all came from one sample that was sequenced in a study of T-cell memory formation after mild COVID-19. TCRdb called the 5' RACE reads again in MiXCR, with one record for every CDR3 protein. Of around 300,000 distinct CDR3 sequences in the sample, less than 9.5% are singletons; the top ten hold 20% to 25%. Sequenced material: PBMCs or a T cell subset sorted from them (not recorded which). These receptor sequences come from a man aged 18 to 30 who had mild COVID-19 (a few samples of this study predate the infection). Cell type and time point are not known.

This clonotype has just a few counts. The chain couples TRBV6-6 to TRBJ1-2, with 10 bases matching TRBD1. V gave up 10 bases and J gave up 7 bases; unmatched junction bases: 6. The CDR3 extends over 12 amino acids. Germline lookup yields CDR1 MNHNY and CDR2 SVGAGI (reference sequence). CDR3 sequence reads: CAIDRGRGGYTF. The DNA of the CDR3 is TGTGCCATCGACAGGGGGCGGGGTGGCTACACCTTC.

This clonotype has more than one count but fewer than ten. The genes are TRBV7-2 and TRBJ2-3; 9 bases align to TRBD2. Germline V gene lookup returns CDR1 SGHTA and CDR2 FQGNSA. The J segment lost 6 bases and the V segment lost 5 bases, leaving 12 bases of the junction unmatched. The CDR3 extends over 16 amino acids. The CDR3 reads CASSLTFSGGKDTQYF. The DNA of the CDR3 is TGTGCCAGCAGCCTCACGTTTAGCGGGGGAAAGGATACGCAGTATTTT.

This clonotype was recorded at least ten times. V and J are TRBV5-1 and TRBJ1-6; D not certain. The CDR3 consists of 13 residues. Trimming pared 0 bases from V and 9 bases from J, leaving 7 bases between. Per the germline V gene, CDR1 is SGHRS and CDR2 is YFSETQ. The CDR3 nucleotides read TGCGCCAGCAGCTTGGCCGGGCGTTCACCCCTCCACTTT. Protein: CASSLAGRSPLHF.

The chain links TRBV5-4 to TRBJ2-5; D is undetermined. Germline CDR1 and CDR2: SGHNT and YYREEE (reference sequence). The CDR3 has 14 amino acids. V lost 3 bases to trimming and J lost 5 bases, with 14 bases between them. The CDR3 region has the DNA TGTGCCAGCAGCTGGGGTCGATCCCTGGAGACCCAGTACTTC. Translation gives CASSWGRSLETQYF.

In its sample, this clonotype was seen a few times. The chain carries TRBV11-2 and TRBJ1-5, with D uncertain. The CDR3 covers 14 residues. CDR1 is SGHAT, CDR2 FQNNGV, per germline. Trimming removed 6 bases at V and 8 bases at J, with 17 bases between. CDR3 residues: CASRATGVNKPQHF. The CDR3 DNA reads as TGTGCCAGCAGAGCGACCGGCGTTAATAAGCCCCAGCATTTT.

The chain employs TRBV4-2 and TRBJ2-1, with D perhaps being TRBD1 or TRBD2 (7 bases each). Trimming shortened V by 0 bases and J by 13 bases, and 19 bases separated the two germline ends. Germline loops: CDR1 LGHNA, CDR2 YNFKEQ. This CDR3 has 15 amino acids. CDR3 nucleotide sequence: TGTGCCAGCAGCCAAGAAGGAGTTCAGGGGGGGCGCCAGTTCTTC. Protein sequence: CASSQEGVQGGRQFF.